This passage covers 23 T cell receptor beta chains from one sample sequenced in a study of cytomegalovirus exposure and HLA in healthy donors. The PCR employed 60 Vbeta primers together with 13 Jbeta primers. Here immunoSEQ multiplex PCR was the method, and the copy in TCRdb shows in-frame clones only, minus some. The table shows roughly 120,000 clones, with around four fifths occurring only once. The material sequenced was PBMCs. The receptors originated from a man under 40 in good health and CMV-seropositive.

CDR3 region: CATSNYDRGAYEQYF. In DNA, the CDR3 is TGTGCCACCAGCAACTACGACAGGGGGGCCTACGAGCAGTACTTC. The chain links TRBV15 to TRBJ2-7; 9 nucleotides line up with TRBD1. CDR3 length: 15 amino acids. Germline-derived CDR1 and CDR2 are LNHNV and YYDKDF (reference sequence). The V and J ends lost 4 bases and 2 bases, in that order; junction bases with no gene match: 6.

The chain has TRBV5-4 and TRBJ2-5; possible D gene TRBD2, 6 bases. Germline V gene lookup returns CDR1 SGHNT and CDR2 YYREEE (reference sequence). Trimming shortened V by 3 bases and J by 5 bases, and 11 bases separated the two germline ends. There are 13 residues in the CDR3. As DNA, the CDR3 is TGTGCCAGCAGCTACGGGACTGGGGAGACCCAGTACTTC. It encodes CASSYGTGETQYF.

The chain has TRBV27 and TRBJ2-6; D not resolved. In germline, CDR1 is MNHEY, CDR2 SMNVEV (reference sequence). CDR3 length equals 14 residues. V lost 11 bases, J lost 2 bases, and 13 bases lay in between. CDR3 coding DNA: TGTGCCGGCACCCCGGTACCTGGGGCCAACGTCCTGACTTTC. Translating it yields CAGTPVPGANVLTF. The entire variable domain, with the rest obtained from reference TRBV27 and TRBJ2-6, is as follows: EAQVTQNPRYLITVTGKKLTVTCSQNMNHEYMSWYRQDPGLGLRQIYYSMNVEVTDKGDVPEGYKVSRKEKRNFPLILESPSPNQTSLYFCAGTPVPGANVLTFGAGSRLTVL.

This rearrangement joins TRBV6-5 to TRBJ1-5; TRBD1 matches at 7 bases. Trimming removed 7 bases from V and 15 bases from J; junction bases left unmatched: 18. Germline CDR1 MNHEY, CDR2 SVGAGI. The CDR3 loop spans 14 amino acids. CDR3 coding DNA: TGTGCCAGCACCTCGCAAATCGGGGACAGTCAGATGCATTTT. This sequence encodes CASTSQIGDSQMHF.

A few counts support this clone. This chain links TRBV19 with TRBJ1-4; D uncertain. The CDR3 totals 15 residues. Germline V gives CDR1 LNHDA, CDR2 SQIVND (reference sequence). V was cut by 4 bases and J by 0 bases, with 9 bases left in between. CDR3 coding DNA: TGTGCCAGTAGTACCCGCTCAGCAACTAATGAAAAACTGTTTTTT. Translating gives CASSTRSATNEKLFF.

This chain uses TRBV6-5 with TRBJ1-2; no definite D call. CDR1 is MNHEY, CDR2 SVGAGI, per germline. The CDR3 spans 12 residues. Trimming took 5 bases from V and 7 from J, leaving 11 bases between them. CDR3 nucleotides: TGTGCCAGCAGTACGACGGGGATTGGCTACACCTTC. Translated, it gives CASSTTGIGYTF.

The V and J genes are TRBV7-2 and TRBJ1-5; 8 bases match TRBD1. Germline V lookup: CDR1 SGHTA, CDR2 FQGNSA. The CDR3 consists of 18 residues. Trimming removed 2 bases from V and 2 bases from J; junction bases left unmatched: 11. The CDR3 DNA reads TGTGCCAGCAGCTTATATCCAGGGGGCACTACGGGCAATCAGCCCCAGCATTTT. Translation: CASSLYPGGTTGNQPQHF.

The CDR3 nucleotides read TGCGCCAGCAGCTTGGGACAGACGTACAATGAGCAGTTCTTC. This translates into CASSLGQTYNEQFF. This sequence joins TRBV5-1 and TRBJ2-1; tentative D call: TRBD1 (5 bases). V lost 0 bases and J 4 bases, leaving 8 bases between the germline ends. Germline CDR1 is SGHRS and CDR2 is YFSETQ. The CDR3 length is 14 residues.

The rearrangement links TRBV7-6 to TRBJ2-2, with TRBD2 as a possible D gene (5 bases). V shed 3 bases and J shed 1 base, with 6 bases lying between them. This CDR3 is built from 14 residues. CDR1 is SGHVS, CDR2 FNYEAQ, per germline. In nucleotides, the CDR3 is TGTGCCAGCAGCTTTGGACTGAACACCGGGGAGCTGTTTTTT. Translating it yields CASSFGLNTGELFF.

V and J are TRBV2 and TRBJ2-4; 14 bases fit TRBD2. The CDR3 contains 16 residues. V dropped 6 bases and J dropped 1; count of bases not matched to a gene: 2. The germline V gene has CDR1 SNHLY and CDR2 FYNNEI. The CDR3 DNA follows: TGTGCCAGCAGATGGACTAGCGGGGGGGCCAAAAACATTCAGTACTTC. Translation: CASRWTSGGAKNIQYF.

This sequence joins TRBV2 and TRBJ1-1; no firm D call. Germline V gene sequence: CDR1 SNHLY, CDR2 FYNNEI. This CDR3 has 13 amino acids. V lost 6 bases and J lost 0, with 8 bases in between. In DNA, the CDR3 is TGTGCCAGCAGCAATAGAATGAACACTGAAGCTTTCTTT. Translating gives CASSNRMNTEAFF.

The chain employs TRBV10-2 and TRBJ1-1; no reliable D call. Trimming removed 6 bases from V and 1 base from J, with 12 bases in between. CDR1 and CDR2 (germline): WSHSY, SAAADI. The CDR3 loop spans 14 amino acids. CDR3 residues: CASRTSTGNTEAFF. For the CDR3, the DNA is TGCGCCAGCAGGACCTCGACGGGGAACACTGAAGCTTTCTTT.

This clone was recorded once. One junction end does not reproduce the germline sequence, and a read error may be involved. The chain carries TRBV7-9 and TRBJ2-1, with D unresolved. Germline CDR1 SEHNR, CDR2 FQNEAQ (reference sequence). This CDR3 comprises 13 residues. CDR3 in amino acids: CSSSLVQLNEQFF. CDR3 in DNA: TGTTCCAGCAGCTTAGTACAGCTCAATGAGCAGTTCTTC. Full variable domain (rest looked up from reference TRBV7-9 and TRBJ2-1): DTGVSQNPRHKITKRGQNVTFRCDPISEHNRLYWYRQTLGQGPEFLTYFQNEAQLEKSRLLSDRFSAERPKGSFSTLEIQRTEQGDSAMYLCSSSLVQLNEQFFGPGTRLTVL.

This clone was observed a handful of times. This chain links TRBV20-1 with TRBJ2-5, with D uncertain. Looked up from germline, CDR1 is DFQATT and CDR2 is SNEGSKA (reference sequence). Trimming shortened V by 7 bases and J by 2 bases, and 8 bases separated the two germline ends. This CDR3 spans 11 amino acids. The CDR3 coding sequence is TGCAGTGGAGAAAATCAAGAGACCCAGTACTTC. Protein sequence: CSGENQETQYF.

The chain links TRBV25-1 to TRBJ2-1; 10 nucleotides agree with TRBD1. V lost 4 bases to trimming and J lost 6 bases; unmatched junction nucleotides: 6. Per the germline V gene, CDR1 is MGHDK and CDR2 is SYGVNS. CDR3 length: 15 amino acids. In nucleotides, the CDR3 is TGTGCCAGCAGTGTACCGGGACAGGGGTCCAATGAGCAGTTCTTC. It is translated as CASSVPGQGSNEQFF. Using reference TRBV25-1 and TRBJ2-1 for the parts outside the CDR3, the full variable domain is EADIYQTPRYLVIGTGKKITLECSQTMGHDKMYWYQQDPGMELHLIHYSYGVNSTEKGDLSSESTVSRIRTEHFPLTLESARPSHTSQYLCASSVPGQGSNEQFFGPGTRLTVL.

This clone was seen just once. The chain couples TRBV9 to TRBJ2-1; 8 bases agree with TRBD2. This CDR3 is built from 14 residues. Trimming removed 4 bases from V and 8 bases from J; junction bases left unmatched: 8. Germline CDR1 and CDR2: SGDLS and YYNGEE. The DNA of the CDR3 is TGTGCCAGCAGCCAGGGACTAGAAAGGTATGAGCAGTTCTTC. This encodes CASSQGLERYEQFF.

The chain combines TRBV7-9 with TRBJ2-5, with 9 bases identical to TRBD1. The J call is uncertain, as TRBJ2-7 better fits the DNA end. The CDR3 contains 14 residues. From germline, CDR1 is SEHNR and CDR2 FQNEAQ (reference sequence). CDR3 in DNA: TGTGCCAGCAGCCGCCGGGACAGGGACTACGAGCAGTACTTC. It translates to CASSRRDRDYEQYF.

Comments on this clone: At one end, the junction sequence differs from germline, possibly due to a read error. The gene calls are TRBV30 and TRBJ1-2; 9 bases match TRBD1. The CDR3 sequence is 13 residues long. CDR1 is GTSNPN and CDR2 is SVGIG in the germline V gene (reference sequence). Here the CDR3 reads CARSKDRGYGYTF. CDR3 DNA: TGTGCCAGGAGTAAGGACAGGGGTTATGGCTACACCTTC.

The chain couples TRBV9 to TRBJ2-1; 8 bases line up with TRBD1. V dropped 0 bases and J dropped 5; count of bases not matched to a gene: 7. Germline V gene sequence: CDR1 SGDLS, CDR2 YYNGEE. The CDR3 extends over 16 amino acids. The CDR3 loop is CASSVGGRGHNNEQFF. The DNA of the CDR3 is TGTGCCAGCAGCGTAGGGGGCAGGGGGCATAACAATGAGCAGTTCTTC.

This clone was recorded only once. The chain carries TRBV25-1 and TRBJ2-7; weak D call: TRBD2 (5 bases). Germline CDR1 reads MGHDK; CDR2 reads SYGVNS. V shed 4 bases and J shed 2 bases, with 15 bases lying between them. The CDR3 is 15 amino acids. For the CDR3, the DNA is TGTGCCAGCAGTGGGAGGAAAGTACCCCCCTACGAGCAGTACTTC. Translation gives CASSGRKVPPYEQYF.

The chain links TRBV25-1 to TRBJ2-3; D gene unclear. CDR3 length: 12 amino acids. Trimming left V 2 bases short and J 3 bases short, with 3 bases between. Germline lookup yields CDR1 MGHDK and CDR2 SYGVNS. The CDR3 region is CASSETTDTQYF. CDR3 DNA: TGTGCCAGCAGTGAAACAACAGATACGCAGTATTTT.

V is TRBV5-1 and J is TRBJ2-5; tentative D call: TRBD1 (6 bases). The CDR3 runs 14 residues. Germline lookup yields CDR1 SGHRS and CDR2 YFSETQ. Trimming removed 5 bases at V and 0 bases at J, with 11 bases between. The CDR3 here is CASSQGTYQETQYF. In DNA, the CDR3 is TGCGCCAGCAGTCAGGGGACCTACCAAGAGACCCAGTACTTC.

V is TRBV6-1 and J is TRBJ1-2, with no clear D. CDR1 is MNHNS, CDR2 SASEGT, per germline. The CDR3 is 14 amino acids. V was shortened by 5 bases and J by 3 bases, with 13 bases between the two germline ends. CDR3 sequence (DNA): TGTGCCAGCAGTTCCAGATCCAACCACTATGGCTACACCTTC. Protein product: CASSSRSNHYGYTF.